Each of the 4 T cell receptor beta chains below was sequenced from the same sample in a study of beta chain features in type 1 diabetes. TCRB transcripts that were expressed got sequenced, as all of the isolated RNA had been reverse transcribed. Libraries were prepared by immunoSEQ multiplex PCR; TCRdb keeps only in-frame clonotypes and omits some of them. The table records roughly 230,000 clones, 9% to 10% of them present only once. The specimen sequenced was naive CD4+ T cells from blood. The source of these receptors is a woman younger than 30 in good health.

The chain employs TRBV6-5 and TRBJ1-2; a possible D gene is TRBD1 (6 bases). Germline CDR1 is MNHEY and CDR2 is SVGAGI. The CDR3 covers 15 residues. V lost 4 bases, J lost 1 base, and 13 bases lay in between. In DNA, the CDR3 is TGTGCCAGCAGTTTGGGGACACAGGGTAACTATGGCTACACCTTC. Translation gives CASSLGTQGNYGYTF.

This clone was found a few times. The chain couples TRBV15 to TRBJ1-5; D is unresolved. Trimming left V 0 bases short and J 0 bases short, with 12 bases between. The V gene's germline CDR1 is LNHNV and CDR2 YYDKDF (reference sequence). The CDR3 has 17 amino acids. The CDR3 DNA follows: TGTGCCACCAGCAGAGAATCGCCGGTATATAGCAATCAGCCCCAGCATTTT. As protein: CATSRESPVYSNQPQHF.

The V and J genes are TRBV19 and TRBJ2-7, with TRBD1 matching over 7 bases. CDR3 size: 15 residues. Germline lookup yields CDR1 LNHDA and CDR2 SQIVND (reference sequence). The ends lost 5 bases at V and 2 bases at J; junction bases unmatched: 9. The CDR3: CASSATTGPTYEQYF. CDR3 sequence (DNA): TGTGCCAGTAGTGCAACGACAGGGCCCACCTACGAGCAGTACTTC.

The sample holds many counts of this clone. J is TRBJ2-1 and V is TRBV7-9, with D possibly TRBD2 on 6 matching bases. This CDR3 has 15 residues. Trimming removed 5 bases from V and 8 bases from J, with 19 bases in between. Germline CDR1 reads SEHNR; CDR2 reads FQNEAQ (reference sequence). CDR3 loop: CASSPGRSTADEQFF. Written as DNA, the CDR3 is TGTGCCAGCAGCCCCGGGAGAAGCACAGCCGATGAGCAGTTCTTC.